The entry below describes one TCR beta chain. Antigen specificity is unknown. The data are from a study of cytotoxic CD8 clonotypes in ibrutinib-treated CLL. About the research overall: The samples contained about 250,000 productive templates on average. They also contained an average of roughly 99,000 productive rearrangements. Points from the study as a whole: Public clonotypes occurred uncommonly; on treatment, they contracted or remained stable.

Assay used: immunoSEQ multiplex PCR; TCRdb lists only in-frame clones, some missing. The sample lists more than 15,000 clones; about two thirds were seen once. Trimming shortened V by 0 bases and J by 0 bases, and 9 bases separated the two germline ends. The CDR3 sequence is 15 residues long. Germline CDR1 reads KGHSH; CDR2 reads LQKENI. J is TRBJ2-7 and V is TRBV18; D tentatively fits TRBD1 or TRBD2 (5 bases each). This TCR was recovered from a human donor with chronic lymphocytic leukemia. The sequences come from PBMCs, collected after 12 months of ibrutinib treatment. The CDR3 sequence is CASSPPAGSSYEQYF. The CDR3 DNA reads TGTGCCAGCTCACCACCGGCAGGGAGCTCCTACGAGCAGTACTTC.